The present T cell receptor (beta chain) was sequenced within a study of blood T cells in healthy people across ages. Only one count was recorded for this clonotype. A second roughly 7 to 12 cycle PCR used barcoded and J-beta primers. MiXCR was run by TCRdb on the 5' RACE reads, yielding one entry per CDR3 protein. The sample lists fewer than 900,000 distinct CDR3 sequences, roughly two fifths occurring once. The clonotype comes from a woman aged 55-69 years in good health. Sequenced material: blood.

CDR3 sequence: CASSRRDGEQYF. DNA for the CDR3: TGTGCCAGCAGCCGGCGAGATGGGGAGCAGTACTTC. This rearrangement joins TRBV7-2 to TRBJ2-7, with D unclear. This CDR3 spans 12 amino acids. Germline values: CDR1 SGHTA, CDR2 FQGNSA. The germline V and J ends were trimmed by 5 bases and 7 bases, with 12 bases remaining between them.